The entry that follows covers one TCR beta chain sequence. Its target antigen remains unknown. No qualities accompany the bases; no much larger clone lies one base away. This sample was taken from a study of CDR3 diversity in severe acne (dated by TCRdb to 2018 to 2020). Receptor libraries were prepared by PCR. The sequencer was an Illumina HiSeq 2000. The public reads were reprocessed in TCRdb via fastp at Q25 and MiXCR, keeping in-frame beta chains. Under each unique CDR3 protein, matching rows form one entry showing the most common genes and DNA. This sample is represented by 89,000 or so distinct CDR3 sequences; 45% to 50% of them were singletons. The ten largest clonotypes hold roughly a tenth of the sample. Trimming accounts for 3 bases at V and 7 bases at J, while the number of junction bases matched to no gene is 4. Taken from cysteine to phenylalanine, the CDR3 has 14 residues. The retained sequence is limited to the CDR3, 42 bases, with the frame set at the first base. CDR1 and CDR2 were assigned from the germline V gene as MRHNA and SNTAGT.

The chain employs TRBV6-4 and TRBJ2-1; 9 middle bases align to TRBD1. Sequencing used blood. The TCR was taken from a male donor in good health, serving as a control. The CDR3 in this case is CASSEQGAGNEQFF. The bases read TGTGCCAGCAGTGAACAGGGGGCTGGGAATGAGCAGTTCTTC.